This TCR beta chain was retrieved from a study of shared clonotypes between healthy human individuals. Using immunoSEQ multiplex PCR, the repertoire was profiled, and TCRdb retains in-frame clones only, with some absent. Of approximately 620,000 clones detected, 97% appear once; the ten largest clones hold approximately 0.057%. The germline V gene encodes CDR1 SGHNT and CDR2 YYREEE (reference sequence). Trimming cost V 0 bases and J 5 bases; bases outside gene matches: 8. CDR3 length: 16 amino acids. Note on this clone: Its antigen is as yet unknown.

Whole-study results and caveats: Sequencing depth was predicted to influence how clonotypes are shared among donors. Exclusively blood specimens were collected; tissue repertoires likely differ. The sharing of 5% to 5.5% of naive CD4 clonotypes was seen across a handful of donors.

Sequenced sample: naive CD4+ T cells sorted from blood. Stated subset: CD45RA+ positively selected. The receptor was isolated from a woman aged 25 to 39 in good health. The V and J genes are TRBV5-4 and TRBJ2-3, with TRBD2 identical over 8 bases. The CDR3 loop reads CASSLDPAGVGDTQYF. As DNA, the CDR3 is TGTGCCAGCAGCTTGGATCCAGCGGGAGTTGGAGATACGCAGTATTTT.